This TCR beta chain is drawn from a study of Graves' ophthalmopathy and Graves' hyperthyroidism. Amplification of TCR beta CDR3 regions used RNA transcripts. Second-round multiplex PCR came after a first-round RT-PCR that employed HTBI primers. TCRdb redid the calling of the multiplex PCR reads with MiXCR, one entry per CDR3 protein. The sample contains 45,000 to 60,000 distinct CDR3 sequences, 45% to 55% of which appear only once. The germline V gene encodes CDR1 SGHVS and CDR2 FNYEAQ. V lost 2 bases and J 5 bases, leaving 13 bases between the germline ends. The CDR3 sequence is 14 residues long. Study results and caveats: Appearing in blood as well were most expanded thyroid clonotypes above 0.001 frequency. The model predicted progression of ophthalmopathy with a sensitivity of roughly 69%, and its specificity was 72.22%.

Other autoimmune diseases, uncontrolled infections, pregnancy or lactation excluded patients from enrollment. It was on clinical symptoms, serum thyroxine, TRAb, thyroid ultrasound and orbital computed tomography that diagnosis relied. This clonotype is medium-sized in the sample. Antigen specificity is unknown. The TCR comes from an adult woman with Graves' ophthalmopathy. The rearrangement joins TRBV7-6 to TRBJ2-7; D possibly matches TRBD1 or TRBD2 (6 bases each). The source material was peripheral blood. CDR3 nucleotides: TGTGCCAGCAGCTTAACAGGGAGGAAGGACGAGCAGTACTTC. Amino acid sequence: CASSLTGRKDEQYF.